Shown below are 5 T cell receptor beta chains from a single sample sequenced in a study of blood T cell repertoires in COVID-19. Using immunoSEQ multiplex PCR, the repertoire was profiled, and TCRdb retains in-frame clones only, with some absent. The sample lists about 210,000 clones; roughly 82% were seen once. Specimen: peripheral blood. The receptors stem from a middle-aged man with active or convalescent COVID-19.

The J gene is TRBJ2-7, the V gene TRBV2; 9 bases agree with TRBD1. Germline lookup yields CDR1 SNHLY and CDR2 FYNNEI. V shed 2 bases, J shed 6 bases, and the junction held 11 bases outside the gene matches. The CDR3 is 16 residues long. The CDR3 is CASSETGQGPLREQYV. CDR3 DNA sequence: TGTGCCAGCAGTGAAACGGGACAGGGCCCCCTCCGCGAGCAGTACGTC.

The chain carries TRBV28 and TRBJ1-5; 7 bases are a match to TRBD1. Germline lookup yields CDR1 MDHEN and CDR2 SYDVKM. There are 15 residues in the CDR3. J gave up 2 bases and V 7 bases, and 8 bases lay outside the gene matches. The CDR3 here is CASTMTGRGNQPQHF. For the CDR3, the DNA is TGTGCCAGCACCATGACAGGGAGAGGCAATCAGCCCCAGCATTTT.

V is TRBV19 and J is TRBJ2-2; D is unclear. The germline V and J ends were trimmed by 3 bases and 2 bases, with 10 bases remaining between them. CDR1 is LNHDA, CDR2 SQIVND, per germline (reference sequence). The CDR3 sequence is 15 residues long. The CDR3 DNA follows: TGTGCCAGTAGTATTGGGCAGGCCAACACCGGGGAGCTGTTTTTT. It translates to CASSIGQANTGELFF.

The rearrangement joins TRBV11-2 to TRBJ2-1; 7 bases fit TRBD2. The CDR3 is made up of 15 amino acids. CDR1 is SGHAT, CDR2 FQNNGV, per germline. With V trimmed by 2 bases and J by 4 bases, 5 bases remained unmatched. The CDR3 DNA reads as TGTGCCAGCAGCTTAAGGACTAGGGGTTACAATGAGCAGTTCTTC. Translation gives CASSLRTRGYNEQFF. Based on the CDR3 plus reference TRBV11-2 and TRBJ2-1, the full variable domain is EAGVAQSPRYKIIEKRQSVAFWCNPISGHATLYWYQQILGQGPKLLIQFQNNGVVDDSQLPKDRFSAERLKGVDSTLKIQPAKLEDSAVYLCASSLRTRGYNEQFFGPGTRLTVL.

The J gene is TRBJ1-2, the V gene TRBV19; 10 bases align to TRBD1. Trimming removed 6 bases from V and 7 bases from J; junction bases left unmatched: 8. The CDR3 runs 14 residues. Germline lookup yields CDR1 LNHDA and CDR2 SQIVND (reference sequence). CDR3 nucleotides: TGTGCCAGTAGAATTGGACAGGGGGTCGGTGGCTACACCTTC. This translates into CASRIGQGVGGYTF.